This T cell receptor beta chain was obtained from a study of identical twins' blood T cells. The CDR3 is 18 amino acids. Trimming cost V 2 bases and J 3 bases; bases outside gene matches: 12. Germline CDR1 reads SGHTA; CDR2 reads FQGNSA. TCRdb itself ran the 5' RACE reads through MiXCR, one entry per CDR3 protein. The table records about 370,000 distinct CDR3 sequences, 28% of them present only once. In this sample, this clonotype turned up a few times. This rearrangement joins TRBV7-2 to TRBJ2-3; 9 bases align to TRBD2. Source material: PBMCs. This sequence was found in a woman aged 18 to 50 in good health. CDR3 DNA sequence: TGTGCCAGCAGCTTAACAAGCGGGGGGACCTGGGCGACAGATACGCAGTATTTT. Translation: CASSLTSGGTWATDTQYF.